One T cell receptor (beta chain) is described in this entry. Antigen unknown. A much larger clone is a single base away; this may be a read error. PCR was performed a second time for about 7 to 12 cycles using a sample-barcoded 5' primer and a J-beta primer mix. TCRdb reprocessed the 5' RACE reads via MiXCR and lists one record per CDR3 protein. The top ten clones hold under 15% of a sample with about a million distinct CDR3 sequences, approximately 49% of them seen once. The data were obtained in a study of blood T cells in healthy people across ages. Findings and limits, study-wide: Higher diversity, along with more naive CD4+ cells, distinguished long-lived donors from aged donors. There was no known CMV status for donors, so expanded clonotype changes were possibly confounded.

The sequencing input was blood. This TCR was recovered from a man younger than 45 in good health.

CDR3 nucleotides: TGCAGTGCGACCCAGTGGAGTGACAATGAGCAGTTCTTC. Translated, it gives CSATQWSDNEQFF. The chain employs TRBV20-1 and TRBJ2-1; D call uncertain. The germline V and J ends were trimmed by 6 bases and 5 bases, with 14 bases remaining between them. The CDR3 is made up of 13 amino acids. Germline values: CDR1 DFQATT, CDR2 SNEGSKA (reference sequence).